A selection of T cell receptor beta chains follows, all from one sample in a study of metastatic and nonmetastatic thyroid tumors. TCRdb re-analyzed the PCR reads through MiXCR. The sample lists under 5,500 clones, around 24% occurring once. The sample taken for sequencing was adjacent normal tissue. The source is a female donor with papillary thyroid cancer or a benign thyroid nodule (not recorded which). Some clones in this sample may be carry-over from other donors' samples. CDR3s include the opening cysteine and the closing phenylalanine or tryptophan. Fields, in order: CDR3 protein, J gene, V gene.

CASSIQSNTGELFF | TRBJ2-2 | TRBV19
CAIAEDGELFF | TRBJ2-2 | TRBV10-3
CASSRLPSNSPLRF | TRBJ1-6 | TRBV6-1
CASSIGQSPNEKLFF | TRBJ1-4 | TRBV19
CASSPLGAAREQYF | TRBJ2-7 | TRBV7-9
CASSPQRDSSPLHF | TRBJ1-6 | TRBV7-2
CASSSEAGTGELFF | TRBJ2-2 | TRBV5-1
CSARLVGSSNEQFF | TRBJ2-1 | TRBV20-1
CASSLASGRRDSGANVLTF | TRBJ2-6 | TRBV5-1
CSSSPRGISNTEAFF | TRBJ1-1 | TRBV27
CRASGAAAFEQFF | TRBJ2-1 | TRBV20-1
CASSYGWTGTTDTQYF | TRBJ2-3 | TRBV6-2/TRBV6-3
CASSLMLAGGVYNEQFF | TRBJ2-1 | TRBV5-1
CASSLARGVLDEQFF | TRBJ2-1 | TRBV5-1
CASSSDMVRQKLFF | TRBJ1-4 | TRBV5-5
CSAYVRLGGYTF | TRBJ1-2 | TRBV20-1
CSARDSIGNEQFF | TRBJ2-1 | TRBV20-1
CASSLGGCYEQYF | TRBJ2-7 | TRBV5-4
CASSPETGEAFF | TRBJ1-1 | TRBV5-1
CASSSGISGANVLTF | TRBJ2-6 | TRBV5-1
CASSPEQVSRSDTQYF | TRBJ2-3 | TRBV5-1
CASSLSTGRTGELFF | TRBJ2-2 | TRBV27
CASSQDLRLAGSNEQFF | TRBJ2-1 | TRBV6-1
CASSYGGAFYNEQFF | TRBJ2-1 | TRBV19
CASSLTSGSSNEQFF | TRBJ2-1 | TRBV7-6
CSALQGASYEQYF | TRBJ2-7 | TRBV20-1
CASSESGTGYQPQHF | TRBJ1-5 | TRBV6-1
CSARPGQYNSPLHF | TRBJ1-6 | TRBV20-1
CASSPRDPGGGDTQYF | TRBJ2-3 | TRBV27
CSARGEGVTDTQYF | TRBJ2-3 | TRBV20-1
CSASPSGGYQETQYF | TRBJ2-5 | TRBV20-1
CASSYRGGVGNTIYF | TRBJ1-3 | TRBV6-6
CASSYGQRSYEQYF | TRBJ2-7 | TRBV6-2/TRBV6-3
CASSASLDGYTF | TRBJ1-2 | TRBV25-1
CASSEAMPGTVKNIQYF | TRBJ2-4 | TRBV6-1
CASSFTVASGDTQYF | TRBJ2-3 | TRBV12-3/TRBV12-4
CASSANWASRQYF | TRBJ2-7 | TRBV25-1
CASSPGLAGLRSYNEQFF | TRBJ2-1 | TRBV14
CAIKDRENSPLHF | TRBJ1-6 | TRBV10-3
CASTSESVWTDTQYF | TRBJ2-3 | TRBV6-1
CASSHLSSTYGANVLTF | TRBJ2-6 | TRBV3-1
CASSLDGGTDTQYF | TRBJ2-3 | TRBV12-3/TRBV12-4
CSARVAGGMGEQYF | TRBJ2-7 | TRBV20-1
CATSDLQQRQETQYF | TRBJ2-5 | TRBV24-1
CASSVGDSYEQYF | TRBJ2-7 | TRBV9
CSAPGQGNEKLFF | TRBJ1-4 | TRBV20-1
CSAALGQGNEQYF | TRBJ2-7 | TRBV29-1